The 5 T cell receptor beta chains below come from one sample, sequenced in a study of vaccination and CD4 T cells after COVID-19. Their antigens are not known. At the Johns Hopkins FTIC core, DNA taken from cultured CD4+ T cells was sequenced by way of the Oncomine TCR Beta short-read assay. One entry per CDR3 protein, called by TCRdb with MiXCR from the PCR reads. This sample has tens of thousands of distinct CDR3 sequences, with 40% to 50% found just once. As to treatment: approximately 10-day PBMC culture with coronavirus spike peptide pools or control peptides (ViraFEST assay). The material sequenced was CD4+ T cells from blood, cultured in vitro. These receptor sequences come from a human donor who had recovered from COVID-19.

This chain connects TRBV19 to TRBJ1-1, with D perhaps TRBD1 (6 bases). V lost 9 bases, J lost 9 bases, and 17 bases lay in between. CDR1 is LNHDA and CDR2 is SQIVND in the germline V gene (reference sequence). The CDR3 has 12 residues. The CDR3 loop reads CASGTREGQAFF. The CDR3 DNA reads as TGTGCCAGCGGGACACGGGAAGGCCAAGCTTTCTTT.

CDR3 loop: CSARASGSRGTDTQYF. CDR3 DNA: TGCAGTGCTAGGGCTAGCGGGAGTCGTGGGACAGATACGCAGTATTTT. The gene calls are TRBV20-1 and TRBJ2-3, with 10 nucleotides matching TRBD2. This CDR3 is built from 16 residues. After removal of 3 bases from V and 3 bases from J, the junction contained 9 bases not matched to a gene. Germline V gives CDR1 DFQATT, CDR2 SNEGSKA (reference sequence).

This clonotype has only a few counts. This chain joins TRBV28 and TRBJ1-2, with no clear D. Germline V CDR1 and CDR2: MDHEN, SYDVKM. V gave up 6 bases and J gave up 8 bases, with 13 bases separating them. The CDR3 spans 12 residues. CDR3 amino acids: CASSLVERGYTF. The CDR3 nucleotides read TGTGCCAGCAGCCTCGTGGAGCGAGGCTACACCTTC.

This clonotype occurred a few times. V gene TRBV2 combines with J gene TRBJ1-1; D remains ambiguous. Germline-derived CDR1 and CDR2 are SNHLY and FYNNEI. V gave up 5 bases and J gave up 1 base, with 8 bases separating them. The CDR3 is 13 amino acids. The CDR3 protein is CASSRLTNTEAFF. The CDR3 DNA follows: TGTGCCAGCAGTCGCCTCACGAACACTGAAGCTTTCTTT.

In DNA, the CDR3 is TGTGCCTGGAGTCGGGGGGCACGGACTGAAGCTTTCTTT. It is translated as CAWSRGARTEAFF. V gene TRBV30 combines with J gene TRBJ1-1, with TRBD1 as a possible D gene (6 bases). The CDR3 totals 13 residues. Trimming left V 2 bases short and J 5 bases short, with 12 bases between. The germline CDR1 and CDR2 sequences are GTSNPN and SVGIG (reference sequence).